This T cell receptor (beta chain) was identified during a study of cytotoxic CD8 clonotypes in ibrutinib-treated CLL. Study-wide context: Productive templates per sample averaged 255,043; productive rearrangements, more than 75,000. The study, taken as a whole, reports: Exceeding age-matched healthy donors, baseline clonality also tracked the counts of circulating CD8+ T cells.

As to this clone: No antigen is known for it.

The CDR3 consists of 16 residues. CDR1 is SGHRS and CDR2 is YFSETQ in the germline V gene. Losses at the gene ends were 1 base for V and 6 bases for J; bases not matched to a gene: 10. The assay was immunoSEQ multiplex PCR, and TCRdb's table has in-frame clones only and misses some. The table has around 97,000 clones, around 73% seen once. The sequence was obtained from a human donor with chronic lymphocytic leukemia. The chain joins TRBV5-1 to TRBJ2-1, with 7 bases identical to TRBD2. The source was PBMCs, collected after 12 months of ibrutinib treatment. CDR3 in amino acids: CASSLPSGGPLNEQFF. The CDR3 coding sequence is TGCGCCAGCAGCTTGCCTAGCGGAGGACCCCTCAATGAGCAGTTCTTC.